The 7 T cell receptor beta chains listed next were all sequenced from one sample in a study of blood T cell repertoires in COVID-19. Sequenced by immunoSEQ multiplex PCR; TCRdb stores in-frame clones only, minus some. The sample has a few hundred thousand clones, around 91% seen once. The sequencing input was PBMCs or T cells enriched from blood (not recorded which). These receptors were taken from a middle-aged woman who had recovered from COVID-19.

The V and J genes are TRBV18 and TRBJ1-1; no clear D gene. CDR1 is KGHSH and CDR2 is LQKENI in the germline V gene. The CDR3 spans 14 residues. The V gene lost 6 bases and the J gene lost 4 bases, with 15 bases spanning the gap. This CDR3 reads CASSPPGSRTEAFF. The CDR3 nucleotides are TGTGCCAGCTCCCCCCCGGGTTCGCGCACTGAAGCTTTCTTT.

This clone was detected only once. CDR3 sequence: CASSLGGSSHTDTQYF. The CDR3 bases are TGCGCCAGCAGCTTAGGCGGGAGCTCCCACACAGATACGCAGTATTTT. This rearrangement joins TRBV5-1 to TRBJ2-3, with TRBD2 matching 7 bases. The junction had 8 bases not matched to a gene; V was cut back by 2 bases and J by 2 bases. The CDR3 length is 16 residues. Germline assignment: CDR1 SGHRS and CDR2 YFSETQ.

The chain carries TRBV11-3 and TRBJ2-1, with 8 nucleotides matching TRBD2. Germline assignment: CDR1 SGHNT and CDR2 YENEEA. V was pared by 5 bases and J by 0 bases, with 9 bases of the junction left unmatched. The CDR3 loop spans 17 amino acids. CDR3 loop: CASSPQAGDPSYNEQFF. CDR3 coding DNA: TGTGCCAGCAGCCCCCAAGCGGGAGATCCCTCCTACAATGAGCAGTTCTTC.

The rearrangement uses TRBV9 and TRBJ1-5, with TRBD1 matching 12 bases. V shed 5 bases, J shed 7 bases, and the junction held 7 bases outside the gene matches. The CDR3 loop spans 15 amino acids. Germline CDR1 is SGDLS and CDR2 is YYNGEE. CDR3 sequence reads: CASSGGTGGGQPQHF. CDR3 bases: TGTGCCAGCAGTGGTGGGACAGGGGGCGGGCAGCCCCAGCATTTT.

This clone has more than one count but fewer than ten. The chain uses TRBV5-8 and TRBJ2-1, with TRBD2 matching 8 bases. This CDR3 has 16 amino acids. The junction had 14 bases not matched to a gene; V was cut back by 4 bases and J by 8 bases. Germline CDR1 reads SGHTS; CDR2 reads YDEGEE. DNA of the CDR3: TGTGCCAGCAGCATCGGCGCCGGGGGGGCCTCGGATGAGCAGTTCTTC. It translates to CASSIGAGGASDEQFF.

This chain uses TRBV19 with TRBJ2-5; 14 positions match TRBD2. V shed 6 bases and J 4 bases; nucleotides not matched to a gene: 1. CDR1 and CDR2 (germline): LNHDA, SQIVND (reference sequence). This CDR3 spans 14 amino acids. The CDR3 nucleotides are TGTGCCAGTAGGGGGACTAGCGGGGGAGAGACCCAGTACTTC. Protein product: CASRGTSGGETQYF. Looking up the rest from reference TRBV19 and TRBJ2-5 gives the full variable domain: DGGITQSPKYLFRKEGQNVTLSCEQNLNHDAMYWYRQDPGQGLRLIYYSQIVNDFQKGDIAEGYSVSREKKESFPLTVTSAQKNPTAFYLCASRGTSGGETQYFGPGTRLLVL.

The CDR3 DNA sequence: TGTGCCAGCAGCGTAGTCGGTGCCTACAATGAGCAGTTCTTC. It encodes CASSVVGAYNEQFF. The chain couples TRBV9 to TRBJ2-1; D gene uncertain. Germline assignment: CDR1 SGDLS and CDR2 YYNGEE. V was shortened by 0 bases and J by 2 bases, with 6 bases between the two germline ends. The CDR3 sequence is 14 residues long.